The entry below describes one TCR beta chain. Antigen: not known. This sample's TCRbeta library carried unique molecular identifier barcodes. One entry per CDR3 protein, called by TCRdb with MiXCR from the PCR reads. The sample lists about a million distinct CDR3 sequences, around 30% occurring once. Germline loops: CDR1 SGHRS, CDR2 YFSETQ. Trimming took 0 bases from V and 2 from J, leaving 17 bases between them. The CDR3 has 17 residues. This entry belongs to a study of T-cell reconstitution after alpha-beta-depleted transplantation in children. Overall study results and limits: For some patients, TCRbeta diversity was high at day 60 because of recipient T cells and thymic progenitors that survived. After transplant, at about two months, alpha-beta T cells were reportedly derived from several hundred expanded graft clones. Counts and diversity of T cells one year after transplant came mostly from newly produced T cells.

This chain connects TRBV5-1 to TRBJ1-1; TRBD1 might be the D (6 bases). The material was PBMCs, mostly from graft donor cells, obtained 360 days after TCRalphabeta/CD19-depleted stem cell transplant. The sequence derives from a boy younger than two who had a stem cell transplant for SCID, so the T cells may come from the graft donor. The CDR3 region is CASSLELGAGANTEAFF. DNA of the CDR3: TGCGCCAGCAGCTTGGAATTGGGAGCAGGGGCAAACACTGAAGCTTTCTTT.